This T cell receptor (beta chain) was observed in a study of beta chain features in type 1 diabetes. This clone turned up a few times. Expressed TCRB transcripts were sequenced, since all the RNA that had been isolated was reverse transcribed. The data were produced by immunoSEQ multiplex PCR, yet TCRdb's version contains in-frame clones alone and is incomplete. The table has hundreds of thousands of clones, 14% seen once. V dropped 0 bases and J dropped 8 bases, with 10 bases sitting between them. The CDR3 length is 13 residues. Per germline, CDR1 MNHEY and CDR2 SVGAGI. The sequencing input was central memory CD4+ T cells from blood. J is TRBJ1-2 and V is TRBV6-5, with D unresolved. The receptor was derived from a man aged 30-40 years in good health. CDR3 DNA: TGTGCCAGCAGTTACTCGACGGGCCGGGGCTACACCTTC. Its protein is CASSYSTGRGYTF.